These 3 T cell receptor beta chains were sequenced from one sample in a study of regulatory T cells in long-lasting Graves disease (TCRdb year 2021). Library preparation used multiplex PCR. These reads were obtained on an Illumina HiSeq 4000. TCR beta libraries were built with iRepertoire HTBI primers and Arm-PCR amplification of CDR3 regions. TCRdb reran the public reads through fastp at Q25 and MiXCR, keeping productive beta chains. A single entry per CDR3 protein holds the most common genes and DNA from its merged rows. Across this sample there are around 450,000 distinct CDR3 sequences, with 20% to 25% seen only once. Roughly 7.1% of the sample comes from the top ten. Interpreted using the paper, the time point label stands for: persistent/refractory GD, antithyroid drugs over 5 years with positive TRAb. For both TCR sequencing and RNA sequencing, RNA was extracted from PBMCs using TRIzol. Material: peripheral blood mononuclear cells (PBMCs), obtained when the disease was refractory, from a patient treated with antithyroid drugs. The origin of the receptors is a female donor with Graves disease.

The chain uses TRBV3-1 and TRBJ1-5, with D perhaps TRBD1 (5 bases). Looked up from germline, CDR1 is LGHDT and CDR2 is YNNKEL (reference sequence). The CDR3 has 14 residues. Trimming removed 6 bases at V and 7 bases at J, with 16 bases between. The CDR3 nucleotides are TGTGCCAGCAGTCCGAGCGGGGGAGGCCAGCCCCAGCATTTT. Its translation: CASSPSGGGQPQHF.

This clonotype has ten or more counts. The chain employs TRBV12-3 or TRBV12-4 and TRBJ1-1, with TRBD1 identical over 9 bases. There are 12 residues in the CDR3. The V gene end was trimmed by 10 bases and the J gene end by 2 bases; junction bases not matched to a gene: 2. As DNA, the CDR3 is TGTGCCACCACAGGGGGCAACACTGAAGCTTTCTTT. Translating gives CATTGGNTEAFF.

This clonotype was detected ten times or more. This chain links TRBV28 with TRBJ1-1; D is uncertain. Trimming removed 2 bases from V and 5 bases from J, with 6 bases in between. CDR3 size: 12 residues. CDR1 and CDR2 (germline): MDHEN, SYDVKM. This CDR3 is CASSLQITEAFF. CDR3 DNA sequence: TGTGCCAGCAGTTTACAGATTACTGAAGCTTTCTTT. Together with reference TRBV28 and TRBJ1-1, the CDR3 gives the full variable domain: DVKVTQSSRYLVKRTGEKVFLECVQDMDHENMFWYRQDPGLGLRLIYFSYDVKMKEKGDIPEGYSVSREKKERFSLILESASTNQTSMYLCASSLQITEAFFGQGTRLTVV.